This T cell receptor beta chain was found in a study of lymphopenia after photon versus proton radiotherapy. Worth noting for this clone: Antigen specificity is unknown.

Overall study findings and caveats: Photon-treated patients lost naive T cells and TCR diversity; proton-treated stayed stable. Oligoclonal CD8+ Temra expansion after nadir drove photon patients' diversity drop. Better survival with proton therapy was suggested as possible, not demonstrated. In patients who died, overall survival fell as post-nadir TCR diversity dropped more.

V dropped 2 bases and J dropped 9 bases, with 6 bases sitting between them. This CDR3 spans 11 amino acids. CDR1 and CDR2 from the germline V gene are SGHDT and YYEEEE. Assay: immunoSEQ multiplex PCR; the TCRdb copy retains only in-frame clones and omits some. The table records 65,000 to 90,000 clones, about nine tenths of them present only once. The receptor was derived from a middle-aged woman with cholangiocarcinoma. The chain has TRBV5-6 and TRBJ2-1; D is unresolved. Material: peripheral blood, obtained from a patient treated with photon-based radiotherapy. The CDR3: CASSFGTEQFF. The CDR3 region has the DNA TGTGCCAGCAGCTTCGGAACTGAGCAGTTCTTC.